This entry lists 16 T cell receptor beta chains sequenced from one sample in a study of Graves' ophthalmopathy and Graves' hyperthyroidism. CDR3 regions of TCR beta were amplified from RNA transcripts. The library came from an HTBI-primed first-round RT-PCR and a second-round multiplex PCR. Using its own MiXCR run on the multiplex PCR reads, TCRdb lists one record per CDR3 protein. The sample includes around 590,000 distinct CDR3 sequences, 39% of them seen just once. Specimen: peripheral blood or thyroid tissue (not recorded which). These receptor sequences come from an adult man with Graves' hyperthyroidism.

In this sample, this clonotype turned up many times. The rearrangement links TRBV19 to TRBJ1-6; D gene uncertain. The V and J ends lost 0 bases and 10 bases respectively, with 7 bases between them. The germline V gene has CDR1 LNHDA and CDR2 SQIVND (reference sequence). The length of the CDR3 is 13 residues. The CDR3 sequence: CASSIEPNSPLHF. The CDR3 coding sequence is TGTGCCAGTAGTATAGAACCTAACTCACCCCTCCACTTT.

This clonotype was seen a few times. V usage is TRBV7-8 and J usage is TRBJ2-3; TRBD2 matches 8 bases. This CDR3 is built from 16 residues. Unmatched junction bases numbered 3, after V lost 1 base and J lost 0 bases. CDR1 SGHVS and CDR2 FQNEAQ come from the germline V gene. CDR3 in amino acids: CASSLEAGGSTDTQYF. CDR3 DNA sequence: TGTGCCAGCAGCTTAGAGGCGGGGGGCAGCACAGATACGCAGTATTTT. The full variable domain, its missing parts supplied by reference TRBV7-8 and TRBJ2-3, is GAGVSQSPRYKVAKRGQDVALRCDPISGHVSLFWYQQALGQGPEFLTYFQNEAQLDKSGLPSDRFFAERPEGSVSTLKIQRTQQEDSAVYLCASSLEAGGSTDTQYFGPGTRLTVL.

V and J are TRBV5-1 and TRBJ2-7; 10 bases map to TRBD2. Germline-derived CDR1 and CDR2 are SGHRS and YFSETQ. The junction had 7 bases not matched to a gene; V was cut back by 4 bases and J by 3 bases. The CDR3 spans 15 residues. In nucleotides, the CDR3 is TGCGCCAGCAGCCCCTTAGCGGGGGGACACTACGAGCAGTACTTC. Translation: CASSPLAGGHYEQYF.

A note on this clonotype: This could be a read error, since a much larger clone is one nucleotide away. The J gene is TRBJ2-7, the V gene TRBV10-2; possibly TRBD1 for D (7 bases). This CDR3 has 14 amino acids. Trimming left V 8 bases short and J 1 base short, with 15 bases between. CDR1 WSHSY and CDR2 SAAADI come from the germline V gene. CDR3 nucleotide sequence: TGCGCCAGCGGTGGGGGGACAGTATCCTACGAGCAGTACTTC. Translated, it gives CASGGGTVSYEQYF.

This clonotype showed up just once. The chain uses TRBV9 and TRBJ2-2, with 7 bases identical to TRBD1. This CDR3 is 17 amino acids long. The germline CDR1 and CDR2 sequences are SGDLS and YYNGEE. V was pared by 3 bases and J by 6 bases, with 14 bases of the junction left unmatched. CDR3 DNA: TGTGCCAGCAGCGCGACAGGGATCTCTTACAACCCCGGGGAGCTGTTTTTT. Protein: CASSATGISYNPGELFF.

J is TRBJ2-7 and V is TRBV20-1; 11 bases match TRBD2. The CDR3 runs 14 residues. Germline CDR1 is DFQATT and CDR2 is SNEGSKA (reference sequence). V was pared by 2 bases and J by 4 bases, with 4 bases of the junction left unmatched. In DNA form, the CDR3 reads TGCAGTGCTAGACCACTAGCGGGGGAGTACGAGCAGTACTTC. As protein: CSARPLAGEYEQYF.

This clonotype was seen at least ten times. The V gene is TRBV29-1, the J gene TRBJ1-6; possibly TRBD1 for D (5 bases). Trimming took off 2 bases at V and 7 bases at J, with 9 bases between the two ends. CDR1 is SQVTM, CDR2 ANQGSEA, per germline. The CDR3 has 13 residues. CDR3 DNA: TGCAGCGTTGAACCGACAGCAAATTCACCCCTCCACTTT. As protein: CSVEPTANSPLHF. Variable domain in full (rest from reference TRBV29-1 and TRBJ1-6): SAVISQKPSRDICQRGTSLTIQCQVDSQVTMMFWYRQQPGQSLTLIATANQGSEATYESGFVIDKFPISRPNLTFSTLTVSNMSPEDSSIYLCSVEPTANSPLHFGNGTRLTVT.

Many counts were recorded for this clonotype. The chain uses TRBV5-5 and TRBJ1-2; TRBD1 might be the D (6 bases). The germline gives CDR1 SGHKS, CDR2 YYEKEE (reference sequence). The CDR3 has 15 amino acids. Trimming removed 3 bases at V and 4 bases at J, with 16 bases between. CDR3 region: CASSSVGGGGYGYTF. CDR3 DNA: TGTGCCAGCAGCTCCGTTGGAGGGGGAGGCTATGGCTACACCTTC. Filled out from reference TRBV5-5 and TRBJ1-2, the complete variable domain reads DAGVTQSPTHLIKTRGQQVTLRCSPISGHKSVSWYQQVLGQGPQFIFQYYEKEERGRGNFPDRFSARQFPNYSSELNVNALLLGDSALYLCASSSVGGGGYGYTFGSGTRLTVV.

This sequence joins TRBV7-2 and TRBJ2-7; no reliable D call. Trimming pared 1 base from V and 0 bases from J, leaving 10 bases between. CDR3 length: 15 residues. Germline assignment: CDR1 SGHTA and CDR2 FQGNSA. The CDR3 sequence: CASSLVPQNSYEQYF. The CDR3 region has the DNA TGTGCCAGCAGCTTAGTACCACAGAACTCCTACGAGCAGTACTTC.

The chain links TRBV7-9 to TRBJ2-1; 8 bases align to TRBD2. Germline V CDR1 and CDR2: SEHNR, FQNEAQ (reference sequence). The CDR3 consists of 13 residues. The V segment lost 4 bases and the J segment 8 bases; nucleotides outside the gene matches: 4. The CDR3 coding sequence is TGTGCCAGCAGCTATCGGGAGGGTGATGAGCAGTTCTTC. Translated: CASSYREGDEQFF.

The V gene is TRBV9, the J gene TRBJ2-3, with 10 bases lining up with TRBD1. The germline gives CDR1 SGDLS, CDR2 YYNGEE. The CDR3 is 16 amino acids. The trim removed 3 bases at V and 0 bases at J, leaving 4 bases unmatched. The CDR3 is CASSDPGQGSTDTQYF. DNA for the CDR3: TGTGCCAGCAGCGATCCGGGACAGGGGAGCACAGATACGCAGTATTTT.

The rearrangement joins TRBV6-6 to TRBJ2-7; D is perhaps TRBD1 (5 bases). V gave up 4 bases and J gave up 2 bases, with 15 bases separating them. There are 15 residues in the CDR3. In germline, CDR1 is MNHNY, CDR2 SVGAGI (reference sequence). The CDR3 sequence: CASSFLMTETYEQYF. CDR3 nucleotides: TGTGCCAGCAGTTTTTTAATGACAGAAACCTACGAGCAGTACTTC.

The chain employs TRBV3-1 and TRBJ1-1; D is perhaps TRBD1 (6 bases). Per the germline V gene, CDR1 is LGHDT and CDR2 is YNNKEL (reference sequence). The CDR3 covers 13 residues. Trimming removed 5 bases from V and 4 bases from J, with 11 bases in between. CDR3 sequence reads: CASSYRVGTEAFF. CDR3 DNA: TGTGCCAGCAGCTACAGGGTTGGCACTGAAGCTTTCTTT. Looking up the rest from reference TRBV3-1 and TRBJ1-1 gives the full variable domain: DTAVSQTPKYLVTQMGNDKSIKCEQNLGHDTMYWYKQDSKKFLKIMFSYNNKELIINETVPNRFSPKSPDKAHLNLHINSLELGDSAVYFCASSYRVGTEAFFGQGTRLTVV.

V usage is TRBV5-1 and J usage is TRBJ2-7; a possible D gene is TRBD1 (7 bases). V lost 4 bases, J lost 3 bases, and 14 bases lay in between. This CDR3 has 14 residues. Germline V gene data show CDR1 as SGHRS and CDR2 as YFSETQ. The CDR3 is CASSPGDRNYEQYF. The CDR3 DNA sequence: TGCGCCAGCAGCCCGGGGGACAGAAACTACGAGCAGTACTTC. Full variable domain (outside the CDR3, taken from reference TRBV5-1 and TRBJ2-7): KAGVTQTPRYLIKTRGQQVTLSCSPISGHRSVSWYQQTPGQGLQFLFEYFSETQRNKGNFPGRFSGRQFSNSRSEMNVSTLELGDSALYLCASSPGDRNYEQYFGPGTRLTVT.

In its sample, this clonotype was seen many times. V and J are TRBV7-9 and TRBJ1-6; TRBD1 agrees at 10 bases. V lost 5 bases and J lost 2; bases outside the gene matches: 12. The CDR3 consists of 19 residues. Germline assignment: CDR1 SEHNR and CDR2 FQNEAQ (reference sequence). CDR3 nucleotides: TGTGCCAGCAGCGGAGCGACGGGACAGGGGATCCCCTATAATTCACCCCTCCACTTT. Protein sequence: CASSGATGQGIPYNSPLHF.

The chain uses TRBV27 and TRBJ1-5; perhaps TRBD1 as D (6 bases). V was trimmed by 4 bases and J by 5 bases, leaving 15 bases between them. The CDR3 is 15 residues long. Germline V lookup: CDR1 MNHEY, CDR2 SMNVEV (reference sequence). As DNA, the CDR3 is TGTGCCAGCAGTTCACACACAGGGACGGATCAGCCCCAGCATTTT. Translating gives CASSSHTGTDQPQHF.